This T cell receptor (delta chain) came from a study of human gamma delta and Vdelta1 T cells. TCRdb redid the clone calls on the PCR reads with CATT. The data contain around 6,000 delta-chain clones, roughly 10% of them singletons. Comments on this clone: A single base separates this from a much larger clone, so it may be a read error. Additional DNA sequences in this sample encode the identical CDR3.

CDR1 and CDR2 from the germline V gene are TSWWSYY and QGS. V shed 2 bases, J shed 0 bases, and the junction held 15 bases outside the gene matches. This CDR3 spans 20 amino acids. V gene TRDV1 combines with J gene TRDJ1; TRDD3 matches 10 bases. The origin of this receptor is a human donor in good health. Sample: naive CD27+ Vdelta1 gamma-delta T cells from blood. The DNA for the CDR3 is TGTGCTCTTGGGGAAATCGATACCGGGGGATACGCGGGCTACACCGATAAACTCATCTTT. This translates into CALGEIDTGGYAGYTDKLIF.